This T cell receptor (beta chain) derives from a study of beta chain features in type 1 diabetes. For the study at large: No age, gender or cell yield differences were seen between patients and healthy donors. Overall study findings and caveats: All four CD4+ subsets from Type 1 diabetes patients carried moderately but significantly shorter TCRB CDR3s. PCR might preferentially amplify shorter templates, equally in patients and controls.

Details on this clone: Its antigen is currently unknown.

CDR1 SQVTM and CDR2 ANQGSEA come from the germline V gene. Trimming stripped 0 bases from V and 1 base from J, with 6 bases between. The length of the CDR3 is 13 residues. Of the isolated RNA, all was reverse transcribed, and so the sequenced material was expressed TCRB transcripts. This table comes from immunoSEQ multiplex PCR, and its TCRdb copy is limited to in-frame clones, with some not included. The repertoire holds around 170,000 clones, with around 9.7% as singletons. It was one heparinised blood draw, averaging approximately 100 mL, that each donor gave. This receptor was obtained from a woman in her 30s with type 1 diabetes. The sequencing input was central memory CD4+ T cells from blood. The V call is TRBV29-1, the J call TRBJ1-1; D is unclear. The CDR3 here is CSVEDNGNTEAFF. The CDR3 DNA is TGCAGCGTTGAAGATAACGGGAACACTGAAGCTTTCTTT.